This TCR beta chain was sequenced during a study of shared T cell receptors in the human thymus. The V gene lost 0 bases and the J gene lost 0 bases, with 7 bases spanning the gap. The germline V gene encodes CDR1 SGDLS and CDR2 YYNGEE. The length of the CDR3 is 15 residues. The method was immunoSEQ multiplex PCR; TCRdb's version includes in-frame clones alone and lacks a portion of them. The sample yields roughly 700,000 clones, 88% seen once. The same data also contributed to another study, on human thymus T cells.

The rearrangement links TRBV9 to TRBJ1-5; D is possibly TRBD1 (5 bases). Sequencing was done on a sample of thymocytes. The origin of this receptor is a boy younger than two with a congenital heart defect. CDR3: CASSVGGDSNQPQHF. For the CDR3, the DNA is TGTGCCAGCAGCGTAGGGGGCGATAGCAATCAGCCCCAGCATTTT.